A selection of T cell receptor beta chains follows, all from one sample in a study of T-cell reconstitution after alpha-beta-depleted transplantation in children. TCRdb independently ran MiXCR on the PCR reads; one entry per CDR3 protein. The repertoire holds a few hundred thousand distinct CDR3 sequences, with around 16% as singletons. Sample: PBMCs from the stem cell graft donor, taken from the stem cell graft. These receptors all stem from a human donor who donated a stem cell graft to a child with acute lymphoblastic leukemia. CDR3s include the opening cysteine and the closing phenylalanine or tryptophan. D genes are given only for firm matches. Clone size is given for some rows only: seen once, a few or many times, or a class if the clone is expanded.

clone_size: once
d_call: -
j_call: TRBJ2-4
v_call: TRBV5-1
cdr3_nt: TGCGCCAGCAGGTCCGTCGAAAACATTCAGTACTTC
cdr3_aa: CASRSVENIQYF

clone_size: few
d_call: -
j_call: TRBJ2-7
v_call: TRBV9
cdr3_nt: TGTGCCAGCAGCGTAGCGGGGCAGACCGCGCCGCTTGAGCAGTACTTC
cdr3_aa: CASSVAGQTAPLEQYF

clone_size: -
d_call: -
j_call: TRBJ2-3
v_call: TRBV27
cdr3_nt: TGTGCCAGCAGTTTCGAGAATGGACGGGAAGATACGCAGTATTTT
cdr3_aa: CASSFENGREDTQYF

clone_size: few
d_call: TRBD1
j_call: TRBJ1-2
v_call: TRBV13
cdr3_nt: TGTGCCAGCAGCTTACAGGGGGCATTTGGCTACACCTTC
cdr3_aa: CASSLQGAFGYTF

clone_size: -
d_call: -
j_call: TRBJ1-1
v_call: TRBV14
cdr3_nt: TGTGCCAGCAGCGCCCACCCGAACACTGAAGCTTTCTTT
cdr3_aa: CASSAHPNTEAFF

clone_size: -
d_call: -
j_call: TRBJ2-7
v_call: TRBV7-5
cdr3_nt: -
cdr3_aa: CISVPEATGTRYEQYF

clone_size: few
d_call: -
j_call: TRBJ2-7
v_call: TRBV30
cdr3_nt: TGTGCCTGGACCCCCGGGGCAGGGTCATCCCACGAGCAGTACTTC
cdr3_aa: CAWTPGAGSSHEQYF

clone_size: -
d_call: TRBD2
j_call: TRBJ2-1
v_call: TRBV20-1
cdr3_nt: TGCAGTGCTCTTCCTTTGACTAGCGGTTTATACAATGAGCAGTTCTTC
cdr3_aa: CSALPLTSGLYNEQFF

clone_size: -
d_call: TRBD1
j_call: TRBJ2-1
v_call: TRBV14
cdr3_nt: TGTGCCAGCAGCCCTCTGGGACAGGGGGCGAAGGACAATGAGCAGTTCTTC
cdr3_aa: CASSPLGQGAKDNEQFF

clone_size: few
d_call: -
j_call: TRBJ2-7
v_call: TRBV28
cdr3_nt: TGTGCCAGCAGTTTAAGGGGACAAAAATCCTACGAGCAGTACTTC
cdr3_aa: CASSLRGQKSYEQYF

clone_size: many
d_call: -
j_call: TRBJ2-1
v_call: TRBV20-1
cdr3_nt: TGCAGTCTGCACCTCAGGTCCTACAATGAGCAGTTCTTC
cdr3_aa: CSLHLRSYNEQFF

clone_size: -
d_call: -
j_call: TRBJ2-5
v_call: TRBV5-1
cdr3_nt: TGCGCCAGCAATCGAGCTGGGTCCACTCAAGAGACCCAGTACTTC
cdr3_aa: CASNRAGSTQETQYF

clone_size: -
d_call: -
j_call: TRBJ2-1
v_call: TRBV24-1
cdr3_nt: TGTGCCACCAGTGATTTTAACGGAGCTAGTTGTAGTATCGATGAGCAGTTCTTC
cdr3_aa: CATSDFNGASCSIDEQFF

clone_size: few
d_call: -
j_call: TRBJ1-1
v_call: TRBV12-3/TRBV12-4
cdr3_nt: TGTGCCAGCAGTATTCCGGGAGTACCTGAAGCTTTCTTT
cdr3_aa: CASSIPGVPEAFF

clone_size: -
d_call: -
j_call: TRBJ2-3
v_call: TRBV20-1
cdr3_nt: TGCAGTGCTATCGGGACTAGCACAGATACGCAGTATTTT
cdr3_aa: CSAIGTSTDTQYF

clone_size: -
d_call: -
j_call: TRBJ2-3
v_call: TRBV3-1
cdr3_nt: TGTGCCAGCAGCCAAGATCCCAGGGGAGGGCTATCAGATACGCAGTATTTT
cdr3_aa: CASSQDPRGGLSDTQYF

clone_size: -
d_call: -
j_call: TRBJ2-2
v_call: TRBV12-3/TRBV12-4
cdr3_nt: TGTGCCAGCAGTTTGACTAGGGGTGCCGGGGAGCTGTTTTTT
cdr3_aa: CASSLTRGAGELFF

clone_size: few
d_call: -
j_call: TRBJ2-7
v_call: TRBV4-2
cdr3_nt: TGTGCCAGCAGCCAGACGAATAGCCCGGACAGAAGAGTCTACGAGCAGTACTTC
cdr3_aa: CASSQTNSPDRRVYEQYF

clone_size: few
d_call: TRBD2
j_call: TRBJ2-7
v_call: TRBV4-2
cdr3_nt: TGTGCCAGCAGCCATCGTGGCGCGGGGGCCTACGAGCAGTACTTC
cdr3_aa: CASSHRGAGAYEQYF

clone_size: few
d_call: TRBD2
j_call: TRBJ2-1
v_call: TRBV20-1
cdr3_nt: TGCAGTGCTAGGTACTCCTTCTCTCTAACGGGACTAGTCGAAGGTGAGCAGTTCTTC
cdr3_aa: CSARYSFSLTGLVEGEQFF

clone_size: few
d_call: TRBD1
j_call: TRBJ1-1
v_call: TRBV5-1
cdr3_nt: TGCGCCAGCAGCCTGGGGACAGTCCCTTTGAACACTGAAGCTTTCTTT
cdr3_aa: CASSLGTVPLNTEAFF

clone_size: -
d_call: TRBD2
j_call: TRBJ2-3
v_call: TRBV12-3/TRBV12-4
cdr3_nt: TGTGCCAGCAGCCTACCGGGACTAGCGGGAGGATTCACAGATACGCAGTATTTT
cdr3_aa: CASSLPGLAGGFTDTQYF

clone_size: -
d_call: -
j_call: TRBJ2-7
v_call: TRBV20-1
cdr3_nt: TGCAGTGCTAGGTACGGAACCTACGAGCAGTACTTC
cdr3_aa: CSARYGTYEQYF

clone_size: -
d_call: -
j_call: TRBJ2-7
v_call: TRBV20-1
cdr3_nt: TGCAGTGCTAGAGATCAGGGGGGTAAACCCGAGCAGTACTTC
cdr3_aa: CSARDQGGKPEQYF

clone_size: few
d_call: TRBD1
j_call: TRBJ1-1
v_call: TRBV7-9
cdr3_nt: TGTGCCAGCAGCCCGCTCGACAGGGGTCCTGAAGCTTTCTTT
cdr3_aa: CASSPLDRGPEAFF

clone_size: -
d_call: -
j_call: TRBJ2-5
v_call: TRBV10-3
cdr3_nt: TGTGCCATCAGTGTAACCACTGCGGGGACCCAGTACTTC
cdr3_aa: CAISVTTAGTQYF

clone_size: many
d_call: -
j_call: TRBJ2-3
v_call: TRBV18
cdr3_nt: TGTGCCAGCTCAGCATTCAGGGGCACAGATACGCAGTATTTT
cdr3_aa: CASSAFRGTDTQYF

clone_size: -
d_call: -
j_call: TRBJ2-6
v_call: TRBV5-1
cdr3_nt: TGCGCCAGCAGCTCACAGGGAACTGGGGCCAACGTCCTGACTTTC
cdr3_aa: CASSSQGTGANVLTF

clone_size: -
d_call: -
j_call: TRBJ1-2
v_call: TRBV27
cdr3_nt: TGTGCCAGCAGAGGAAACAGACCCTATGGCTACACCTTC
cdr3_aa: CASRGNRPYGYTF

clone_size: -
d_call: TRBD2
j_call: TRBJ2-3
v_call: TRBV4-1
cdr3_nt: TGCGCCAGCAGCCAAGCCCACTGGGGACTAGCGAGAAGCACAGATACGCAGTATTTT
cdr3_aa: CASSQAHWGLARSTDTQYF

clone_size: -
d_call: -
j_call: TRBJ2-3
v_call: TRBV29-1
cdr3_nt: TGCAGCGTTGCCGAAATACTCAGGGGATTGGGGGATACGCAGTATTTT
cdr3_aa: CSVAEILRGLGDTQYF

clone_size: few
d_call: TRBD1
j_call: TRBJ1-4
v_call: TRBV27
cdr3_nt: TGTGCCAGCAGTTCCACTGGACAGGGAGGATTCGGAAAACTGTTTTTT
cdr3_aa: CASSSTGQGGFGKLFF

clone_size: many
d_call: TRBD2
j_call: TRBJ2-7
v_call: TRBV9
cdr3_nt: TGTGCCAGCAGCGTGACTAGCGGGGCATACGAGCAGTACTTC
cdr3_aa: CASSVTSGAYEQYF

clone_size: many
d_call: -
j_call: TRBJ2-7
v_call: TRBV10-3
cdr3_nt: TGTGCCATCAGTGAAATCGGGAGCTACGAGCAGTACTTC
cdr3_aa: CAISEIGSYEQYF

clone_size: -
d_call: TRBD1
j_call: TRBJ1-1
v_call: TRBV7-2
cdr3_nt: TGTGCCAGCAGCGCCAATAGGGGGCCGGACACTGAAGCTTTCTTT
cdr3_aa: CASSANRGPDTEAFF

clone_size: few
d_call: -
j_call: TRBJ2-7
v_call: TRBV5-1
cdr3_nt: TGCGCCAGCAGCCCGGACGGGTTCGAGCAGTACTTC
cdr3_aa: CASSPDGFEQYF

clone_size: few
d_call: TRBD1
j_call: TRBJ1-2
v_call: TRBV5-1
cdr3_nt: TGCGCCAGCAGCTTGGCCATAACAGGGGACGGCGGCTACACCTTC
cdr3_aa: CASSLAITGDGGYTF

clone_size: few
d_call: TRBD1
j_call: TRBJ2-1
v_call: TRBV2
cdr3_nt: TGTGCCAGCAGGGGGACAGGTGTTTACAATGAGCAGTTCTTC
cdr3_aa: CASRGTGVYNEQFF

clone_size: few
d_call: TRBD1
j_call: TRBJ1-5
v_call: TRBV14
cdr3_nt: TGTGCCAGCAGCCGCCCGGAGGGCCAGGGGGGCAATCAGCCCCAGCATTTT
cdr3_aa: CASSRPEGQGGNQPQHF

clone_size: few
d_call: TRBD1
j_call: TRBJ1-2
v_call: TRBV7-9
cdr3_nt: TGTGCCAGCAGCCCAGGGACAGTTGCTAACTATGGCTACACCTTC
cdr3_aa: CASSPGTVANYGYTF

clone_size: few
d_call: -
j_call: TRBJ1-6
v_call: TRBV6-1
cdr3_nt: TGTGCCAGCAGAGTTGGACCGCCGAATTCACCCCTCCACTTT
cdr3_aa: CASRVGPPNSPLHF

clone_size: -
d_call: -
j_call: TRBJ2-1
v_call: TRBV29-1
cdr3_nt: TGCAGCGTTGGGGGGAGCTCCTACAATGAGCAGTTCTTC
cdr3_aa: CSVGGSSYNEQFF

clone_size: -
d_call: -
j_call: TRBJ1-1
v_call: TRBV7-9
cdr3_nt: TGTGCCAGCAGCCCGCCCGTGGGGTCCACTGAAGCTTTCTTT
cdr3_aa: CASSPPVGSTEAFF

clone_size: few
d_call: -
j_call: TRBJ1-2
v_call: TRBV5-1
cdr3_nt: TGCGCCAGCAGCTTGGGAGTTGGGCAGGAGAACTATGGCTACACCTTC
cdr3_aa: CASSLGVGQENYGYTF

clone_size: few
d_call: -
j_call: TRBJ1-1
v_call: TRBV5-1
cdr3_nt: TGCGCCAGCAGCTTGGATGCGGGGCCTGAAGCTTTCTTT
cdr3_aa: CASSLDAGPEAFF

clone_size: -
d_call: -
j_call: TRBJ2-1
v_call: TRBV11-2
cdr3_nt: TGTGCCAGCAGCTTAGGGTTCTATAGCTCCTACAATGAGCAGTTCTTC
cdr3_aa: CASSLGFYSSYNEQFF

clone_size: few
d_call: -
j_call: TRBJ2-1
v_call: TRBV12-3/TRBV12-4
cdr3_nt: TGTGCCAGCAGTTTAGAGGGGTCGGGGGTGTACAATGAGCAGTTCTTC
cdr3_aa: CASSLEGSGVYNEQFF

clone_size: -
d_call: -
j_call: TRBJ2-7
v_call: TRBV4-2
cdr3_nt: TGTGCCAGCAGCCAAGATTATGGGCAGGGAAGCTACGAGCAGTACTTC
cdr3_aa: CASSQDYGQGSYEQYF

clone_size: -
d_call: TRBD2
j_call: TRBJ2-1
v_call: TRBV12-3/TRBV12-4
cdr3_nt: TGTGCCAGCAGTGGACTAGCGGGAGGGCCTGAGCAGTTCTTC
cdr3_aa: CASSGLAGGPEQFF

clone_size: -
d_call: TRBD2
j_call: TRBJ2-7
v_call: TRBV5-1
cdr3_nt: TGCGCCAGCAGCAGATCCGGGACTAGCGGGAGTAGGGACGAGCAGTACTTC
cdr3_aa: CASSRSGTSGSRDEQYF

clone_size: few
d_call: -
j_call: TRBJ1-1
v_call: TRBV27
cdr3_nt: TGTGCCAGCATGTTTGGAGGGACTGAAGCTTTCTTT
cdr3_aa: CASMFGGTEAFF

clone_size: -
d_call: -
j_call: TRBJ2-3
v_call: TRBV20-1
cdr3_nt: TGCAGTGCTATCGCTGAGGGGAGCCTTAACACAGATACGCAGTATTTT
cdr3_aa: CSAIAEGSLNTDTQYF

clone_size: -
d_call: -
j_call: TRBJ1-1
v_call: TRBV5-1
cdr3_nt: TGCGCCAGCGGACTGTTATTGAACACTGAAGCTTTCTTT
cdr3_aa: CASGLLLNTEAFF